A single sample is the source of the 10 T cell receptor beta chains below, sequenced in a study of shared clonotypes between healthy human individuals. Naive CD8 cells lacked CD45RO, underwent positive selection for CCR7 and left out terminally differentiated effector memory CD45RA+ cells. Some clones are missing from TCRdb's copy, which holds only in-frame ones; the method was immunoSEQ multiplex PCR. Here the sample spans about 1,900,000 clones, about 95% being singletons. Sequencing was carried out using naive CD8+ T cells sorted from blood. These receptors originate from a man aged 18 to 30 in good health.

J is TRBJ2-1 and V is TRBV9; D call uncertain. The CDR3 spans 15 residues. Germline lookup yields CDR1 SGDLS and CDR2 YYNGEE. V was cut by 0 bases and J by 5 bases, with 12 bases left in between. CDR3 sequence: CASSVDLGLDNEQFF. CDR3 bases: TGTGCCAGCAGCGTAGATTTAGGGCTGGACAATGAGCAGTTCTTC. Together with reference TRBV9 and TRBJ2-1, the CDR3 gives the full variable domain: DSGVTQTPKHLITATGQRVTLRCSPRSGDLSVYWYQQSLDQGLQFLIQYYNGEERAKGNILERFSAQQFPDLHSELNLSSLELGDSALYFCASSVDLGLDNEQFFGPGTRLTVL.

The rearrangement joins TRBV13 to TRBJ2-5; D not certain. CDR3 length: 14 amino acids. The germline V gene encodes CDR1 PRHDT and CDR2 FYEKMQ (reference sequence). The V end was cut by 3 bases, the J end by 3 bases, with 11 bases between. The CDR3 bases are TGTGCCAGCAGCTTCAGCGACTTAGAAGAGACCCAGTACTTC. It codes for CASSFSDLEETQYF.

The chain links TRBV28 to TRBJ2-1, with 12 positions matching TRBD2. With 6 bases clipped from V and 4 bases from J, the junction kept 7 bases outside the gene matches. The CDR3 runs to 16 residues. Germline V gives CDR1 MDHEN, CDR2 SYDVKM. The CDR3 sequence is CASRPPSGGAYNEQFF. In nucleotides, the CDR3 is TGTGCCAGCAGACCTCCTAGCGGGGGGGCTTACAATGAGCAGTTCTTC.

The chain combines TRBV9 with TRBJ1-2, with unresolved D. V lost 0 bases to trimming and J lost 6 bases, with 15 bases between them. The CDR3 consists of 15 residues. Germline V gene sequence: CDR1 SGDLS, CDR2 YYNGEE. As DNA, the CDR3 is TGTGCCAGCAGCGTAGAGCACGGGCGGCATAATGGCTACACCTTC. Translation gives CASSVEHGRHNGYTF.

The chain joins TRBV7-6 to TRBJ1-2; tentatively, D is TRBD1 (5 bases). The V end was cut by 1 base, the J end by 6 bases, with 9 bases between. This CDR3 has 13 amino acids. From germline, CDR1 is SGHVS and CDR2 FNYEAQ. CDR3 protein: CASSLGSRDGYTF. CDR3 DNA: TGTGCCAGCAGCTTAGGCTCCAGGGATGGCTACACCTTC.

The V and J genes are TRBV10-1 and TRBJ2-1; no definite D call. Trimming pared 0 bases from V and 8 bases from J, leaving 8 bases between. The V gene's germline CDR1 is WNHNN and CDR2 SYGVQD (reference sequence). This CDR3 comprises 13 residues. This CDR3 reads CASSESLNDEQFF. The CDR3 region has the DNA TGCGCCAGCAGTGAGTCTTTGAACGATGAGCAGTTCTTC.

The rearrangement links TRBV5-1 to TRBJ2-5; tentatively, D is TRBD1 (6 bases). The CDR3 has 16 amino acids. CDR1 and CDR2 (germline): SGHRS, YFSETQ. The germline V and J ends were trimmed by 3 bases and 5 bases, with 20 bases remaining between them. In DNA, the CDR3 is TGCGCCAGCAGCTACTACCCTCAGGGGTCCGGGGAGACCCAGTACTTC. It specifies CASSYYPQGSGETQYF. The full variable domain, rest sourced from reference TRBV5-1 and TRBJ2-5, is KAGVTQTPRYLIKTRGQQVTLSCSPISGHRSVSWYQQTPGQGLQFLFEYFSETQRNKGNFPGRFSGRQFSNSRSEMNVSTLELGDSALYLCASSYYPQGSGETQYFGPGTRLLVL.

The V call is TRBV6-6, the J call TRBJ2-7, with 7 bases identical to TRBD1. Germline lookup yields CDR1 MNHNY and CDR2 SVGAGI (reference sequence). V lost 5 bases, J lost 0 bases, and 7 bases stayed unmatched. The CDR3 has 15 amino acids. CDR3 amino acids: CASSNRDSPSYEQYF. In DNA form, the CDR3 reads TGTGCCAGCAGTAACCGGGACAGCCCCTCCTACGAGCAGTACTTC.

This chain joins TRBV10-1 and TRBJ2-7, with D possibly being TRBD1 or TRBD2 (5 bases each). Trimming took 3 bases from V and 6 from J, leaving 12 bases between them. Germline assignment: CDR1 WNHNN and CDR2 SYGVQD (reference sequence). This CDR3 region has 13 residues. The CDR3 protein is CASSEGEPGEQYF. For the CDR3, the DNA is TGCGCCAGCAGTGAAGGGGAGCCCGGCGAGCAGTACTTC.

The V gene is TRBV9, the J gene TRBJ2-3, with 9 bases that match TRBD2. CDR1 and CDR2 (germline): SGDLS, YYNGEE. V trimming: 3 bases; J trimming: 3 bases; junction bases outside the gene matches: 8. This CDR3 has 16 amino acids. CDR3 nucleotides: TGTGCCAGCAGCGGGGTAGCGGGAGTGAGTACAGATACGCAGTATTTT. It yields the protein CASSGVAGVSTDTQYF.